A single sample is the source of the 26 T cell receptor beta chains below, sequenced in a study of identical twins. TCRdb reanalysed the 5' RACE reads using MiXCR and keeps one entry per CDR3 protein. The sample contains 690,000 or so distinct CDR3 sequences, 8.5% to 9% of which appear only once. These data also formed part of another study, on yellow fever vaccine responses in identical twins.

Sample: PBMCs. The receptors shown here come from a woman aged 18-29 years in good health.

This clonotype came up many times. The chain combines TRBV3-1 with TRBJ1-1; 8 nucleotides align to TRBD1. There are 16 residues in the CDR3. Germline-derived CDR1 and CDR2 are LGHDT and YNNKEL (reference sequence). V lost 5 bases, J lost 0 bases, and 8 bases stayed unmatched. The CDR3 DNA reads TGTGCCAGCAGCAGGGGACAGGAAAGGATGAACACTGAAGCTTTCTTT. Translation: CASSRGQERMNTEAFF.

Ten or more counts support this clonotype. V and J are TRBV6-2 or TRBV6-3 and TRBJ2-2, with D perhaps TRBD1 (5 bases). This CDR3 has 13 amino acids. The germline V gene has CDR1 MNHEY and CDR2 SVGEGT. Trimming took 2 bases from V and 6 from J, leaving 7 bases between them. CDR3 sequence (DNA): TGTGCCAGCAGTTACGGGGCTCCCGGGGAGCTGTTTTTT. Amino acids: CASSYGAPGELFF.

This clonotype turned up a few times. This chain uses TRBV2 with TRBJ2-2; TRBD1 or TRBD2 may be the D gene (6 bases each). The CDR3 has 13 amino acids. Trimming removed 7 bases from V and 4 bases from J, with 10 bases in between. Germline values: CDR1 SNHLY, CDR2 FYNNEI. As DNA, the CDR3 is TGTGCCAGCAAGGGGGGAGGCACCGGGGAGCTGTTTTTT. It encodes CASKGGGTGELFF.

This clonotype occurred a few times. The rearrangement uses TRBV11-2 and TRBJ2-1; 9 nucleotides line up with TRBD2. Looked up from germline, CDR1 is SGHAT and CDR2 is FQNNGV. CDR3 length: 19 residues. V was clipped by 3 bases and J by 2 bases; unmatched bases: 14. The CDR3: CASSFLLSLAGAAYNEQFF. CDR3 DNA sequence: TGTGCCAGCAGCTTTCTCCTTTCTTTAGCGGGAGCAGCCTACAATGAGCAGTTCTTC. Complete variable domain (other parts from reference TRBV11-2 and TRBJ2-1): EAGVAQSPRYKIIEKRQSVAFWCNPISGHATLYWYQQILGQGPKLLIQFQNNGVVDDSQLPKDRFSAERLKGVDSTLKIQPAKLEDSAVYLCASSFLLSLAGAAYNEQFFGPGTRLTVL.

This clonotype was seen only a few times. This rearrangement joins TRBV4-3 to TRBJ2-3, with 8 bases that match TRBD2. There are 18 residues in the CDR3. V lost 0 bases to trimming and J lost 6 bases; unmatched junction nucleotides: 14. CDR1 and CDR2 (germline): LGHNA, YSLEER. Here the CDR3 reads CASSQDSQSGRRSDTQYF. The CDR3 DNA sequence: TGCGCCAGCAGCCAAGATAGTCAAAGCGGGAGAAGATCGGATACGCAGTATTTT.

The rearrangement uses TRBV7-9 and TRBJ2-7; 7 bases line up with TRBD1. The germline gives CDR1 SEHNR, CDR2 FQNEAQ (reference sequence). V dropped 5 bases and J dropped 4; count of bases not matched to a gene: 11. This CDR3 contains 15 residues. The CDR3 is CASSNTGTVGYEQYF. The CDR3 DNA reads TGTGCCAGCAGCAACACAGGGACAGTTGGGTACGAGCAGTACTTC.

The gene calls are TRBV2 and TRBJ2-7; TRBD1 or TRBD2 may be the D gene (5 bases each). The germline V gene encodes CDR1 SNHLY and CDR2 FYNNEI. V lost 5 bases, J lost 4 bases, and 15 bases lay in between. The CDR3 is 14 residues long. The CDR3 nucleotides are TGTGCCAGCAGTCCCAATAGAGGGGAGTACGAGCAGTACTTC. Residues: CASSPNRGEYEQYF.

In its sample, this clonotype was seen a few times. The chain uses TRBV6-2 or TRBV6-3 and TRBJ2-7; possibly TRBD2 for D (6 bases). The V end lost 1 base, the J end lost 1 base, and 8 bases lay between the germline ends. This CDR3 has 14 residues. In germline, CDR1 is MNHEY, CDR2 SVGEGT. DNA of the CDR3: TGTGCCAGCAGTTACTTAAGCGGGTCCTACGAGCAGTACTTC. Amino acid sequence: CASSYLSGSYEQYF.

Of note for this clonotype: An end of the junction does not agree with germline; a read error may underlie this. The chain is built from TRBV2 and TRBJ1-5; a possible D gene is TRBD1 (6 bases). Germline V lookup: CDR1 SNHLY, CDR2 FYNNEI. The CDR3 is 16 residues long. The CDR3 sequence is CASGDQGSSFYQPQHF. CDR3 in DNA: TGTGCCAGCGGTGACCAGGGGAGCAGTTTTTATCAGCCCCAGCATTTT.

The chain carries TRBV12-3 or TRBV12-4 and TRBJ2-1; no clear D gene. V was trimmed by 5 bases and J by 2 bases, leaving 10 bases between them. This CDR3 is 14 amino acids long. The CDR3 spells CASSPRDTYNEQFF. CDR3 coding DNA: TGTGCCAGCAGTCCGAGAGACACCTACAATGAGCAGTTCTTC.

This clonotype was seen at least ten times. This chain joins TRBV4-3 and TRBJ1-5; 8 bases line up with TRBD1. The germline CDR1 and CDR2 sequences are LGHNA and YSLEER. Germline trimming cut 0 bases from V and 5 bases from J; bases unmatched to any gene: 3. The CDR3 has 15 residues. CDR3: CASSQEVTGDQPQHF. The CDR3 DNA reads as TGCGCCAGCAGCCAAGAAGTGACAGGGGATCAGCCCCAGCATTTT.

The chain combines TRBV27 with TRBJ2-1; 10 nucleotides match TRBD1. Germline CDR1 reads MNHEY; CDR2 reads SMNVEV (reference sequence). The CDR3 extends over 14 amino acids. Trimming cost V 3 bases and J 9 bases; bases outside gene matches: 5. CDR3 protein: CASSLYGQGVEQFF. CDR3 DNA sequence: TGTGCCAGCAGTTTGTACGGACAGGGGGTTGAGCAGTTCTTC.

This sequence joins TRBV7-9 and TRBJ1-1, with D possibly matching TRBD1 (5 bases). Per germline, CDR1 SEHNR and CDR2 FQNEAQ (reference sequence). V was shortened by 5 bases and J by 0 bases, with 16 bases between the two germline ends. This CDR3 contains 16 residues. The CDR3 nucleotides read TGTGCCAGCAGCCCCAGGCAGGGATCCATGAACACTGAAGCTTTCTTT. Protein sequence: CASSPRQGSMNTEAFF.

The chain joins TRBV3-1 to TRBJ2-1; the D is unclear. V was shortened by 1 base and J by 0 bases, with 7 bases between the two germline ends. CDR3 size: 15 residues. Germline values: CDR1 LGHDT, CDR2 YNNKEL (reference sequence). The CDR3 protein is CASSQGWTSYNEQFF. In DNA, the CDR3 is TGTGCCAGCAGCCAAGGTTGGACCTCCTACAATGAGCAGTTCTTC.

This clonotype was seen many times. The chain carries TRBV20-1 and TRBJ2-1; a possible D gene is TRBD2 (6 bases). Germline V CDR1 and CDR2: DFQATT, SNEGSKA (reference sequence). With 5 bases removed from V and 0 bases from J, the gap between germline ends came to 17 bases. The CDR3 is 16 residues long. The CDR3 DNA is TGCAGTGCTGGCCGGGAGAGGTTTAGCTCCTACAATGAGCAGTTCTTC. It is translated as CSAGRERFSSYNEQFF.

In this sample, this clonotype turned up a few times. The chain uses TRBV30 and TRBJ1-1, with D tentatively TRBD1 (6 bases). The CDR3 spans 12 residues. The V and J ends lost 5 bases and 1 base respectively, with 8 bases between them. From germline, CDR1 is GTSNPN and CDR2 SVGIG (reference sequence). The CDR3 is CAWGDTNTEAFF. CDR3 DNA: TGTGCCTGGGGGGACACGAACACTGAAGCTTTCTTT.

There are a few counts of this clonotype. This chain joins TRBV15 and TRBJ2-5; the match to TRBD2 covers 10 bases. The CDR3 is 16 amino acids. Germline CDR1 reads LNHNV; CDR2 reads YYDKDF (reference sequence). Trimming removed 5 bases from V and 5 bases from J; junction bases left unmatched: 11. For the CDR3, the DNA is TGTGCCACCAGCCCAGAGACGGGACTAGCGACGGAGACCCAGTACTTC. This gives the protein CATSPETGLATETQYF.

This clonotype has just a few counts. The V and J genes are TRBV27 and TRBJ2-7; 10 bases map to TRBD2. V was clipped by 4 bases and J by 6 bases; unmatched bases: 6. The CDR3 runs 14 residues. Germline assignment: CDR1 MNHEY and CDR2 SMNVEV (reference sequence). The CDR3: CASSWASGGSEQYF. The DNA for the CDR3 is TGTGCCAGCAGTTGGGCTAGCGGGGGTTCCGAGCAGTACTTC.

The chain combines TRBV4-3 with TRBJ1-1, with a tentative D call TRBD1 (6 bases). The CDR3 is 15 amino acids. Germline values: CDR1 LGHNA, CDR2 YSLEER. Between the trimmed V and J ends, which lost 2 bases and 3 bases, there was a span of 13 bases. The CDR3 reads CASSQLVQGDTEAFF. CDR3 bases: TGCGCCAGCAGCCAATTGGTACAGGGAGACACTGAAGCTTTCTTT.

The chain has TRBV5-1 and TRBJ2-6; weak D call: TRBD2 (5 bases). Germline assignment: CDR1 SGHRS and CDR2 YFSETQ. This CDR3 has 17 amino acids. Trimming left V 3 bases short and J 0 bases short, with 13 bases between. CDR3 DNA sequence: TGCGCCAGCAGCTCTCGGACGGGAATCTCTGGGGCCAACGTCCTGACTTTC. Translating it yields CASSSRTGISGANVLTF.

The sample holds many counts of this clonotype. An end of the junction differs from the germline gene, which may be a read error. The chain joins TRBV7-6 to TRBJ1-1; 8 nucleotides agree with TRBD1. Germline CDR1 and CDR2: SGHVS and FNYEAQ. The CDR3 sequence is 13 residues long. The CDR3 is CASSQPGQVESFF. The CDR3 nucleotides read TGTGCCAGCAGCCAGCCGGGACAGGTTGAATCTTTCTTT. Full variable domain (outside the CDR3, taken from reference TRBV7-6 and TRBJ1-1): GAGVSQSPRYKVTKRGQDVALRCDPISGHVSLYWYRQALGQGPEFLTYFNYEAQQDKSGLPNDRFSAERPEGSISTLTIQRTEQRDSAMYRCASSQPGQVESFFGQGTRLTVV.

This chain joins TRBV20-1 and TRBJ2-7, with no clear D. CDR1 DFQATT and CDR2 SNEGSKA come from the germline V gene (reference sequence). Trimming shortened V by 2 bases and J by 3 bases, and 11 bases separated the two germline ends. The CDR3 covers 13 residues. CDR3: CSARRYASYEQYF. The CDR3 DNA reads TGCAGTGCTAGACGGTACGCTAGCTACGAGCAGTACTTC.

This clonotype was observed a few times. The rearrangement joins TRBV10-3 to TRBJ2-1; 10 bases line up with TRBD2. The germline gives CDR1 ENHRY, CDR2 SYGVKD. The CDR3 extends over 18 amino acids. V lost 10 bases and J lost 0; bases outside the gene matches: 15. The CDR3 coding sequence is TGTGCCACCGCACGGGGGGCTAGCGGGAGCAACTCCTACAATGAGCAGTTCTTC. It translates to CATARGASGSNSYNEQFF.

This sequence joins TRBV29-1 and TRBJ2-1; 13 nucleotides match TRBD2. This CDR3 has 14 residues. The V segment lost 4 bases and the J segment 7 bases; nucleotides outside the gene matches: 4. The germline V gene encodes CDR1 SQVTM and CDR2 ANQGSEA. CDR3 in amino acids: CSVGTSGSRNEQFF. The CDR3, as DNA: TGCAGCGTTGGGACTAGCGGGAGTCGGAATGAGCAGTTCTTC.

Worth noting for this clonotype: A junction boundary mismatches the germline segment, possibly from a read error. The rearrangement uses TRBV12-3 or TRBV12-4 and TRBJ1-2; D gene unclear. The CDR3 totals 12 residues. The CDR3 nucleotides are TGTGCCAGCAGTCTCACTCGACACTCGGCTAGTTGG. Amino acid sequence: CASSLTRHSASW.

This clonotype was seen many times. The chain links TRBV20-1 to TRBJ2-3, with 13 bases matching TRBD2. This CDR3 spans 15 amino acids. Germline V gene sequence: CDR1 DFQATT, CDR2 SNEGSKA (reference sequence). With 6 bases clipped from V and 1 base from J, the junction kept 4 bases outside the gene matches. DNA for the CDR3: TGCAGTGCCGTCGGACTAGCGGGGGGCACAGATACGCAGTATTTT. Amino acids: CSAVGLAGGTDTQYF.